One sample yielded the 27 T cell receptor beta chains listed below, sequenced in a study of metastatic and nonmetastatic thyroid tumors. MiXCR was used by TCRdb to re-call the PCR reads. The table has about 17,000 clones, around 28% seen once; the top ten hold almost 25%. Every patient underwent thyroid surgery untreated. The sample comprised tumor tissue. Source of these receptors: a male donor with papillary thyroid cancer or a benign thyroid nodule (not recorded which). Some clones in this sample may be carry-over from other donors' samples.

This clone was recorded at least ten times. The CDR3 nucleotides read TGTGCCAGTTGTTTACTGGGCGGGAGCCACAATGAGCAGTTCTTC. Protein sequence: CASCLLGGSHNEQFF. The J gene is TRBJ2-1, the V gene TRBV27; 7 bases agree with TRBD2. The CDR3 consists of 15 residues. CDR1 MNHEY and CDR2 SMNVEV come from the germline V gene (reference sequence). With 9 bases clipped from V and 5 bases from J, the junction kept 13 bases outside the gene matches.

The chain joins TRBV2 to TRBJ2-7; D possibly uses TRBD1 or TRBD2 (6 bases each). Germline V lookup: CDR1 SNHLY, CDR2 FYNNEI. The CDR3 contains 15 residues. The ends were cut back, 7 bases at V and 5 bases at J, with 21 bases in the middle. In DNA, the CDR3 is TGTGCCAGCATTATAGGGGGGTACTCGTCCAACGAGCAGTACTTC. Its protein product is CASIIGGYSSNEQYF.

This clone was seen a handful of times. This may stem from a read error, because a much larger clone lies one nucleotide away. The sample has other DNA sequences that encode this CDR3 too. The rearrangement joins TRBV11-1 to TRBJ1-6, with 8 positions matching TRBD1. Losses at the gene ends were 3 bases for V and 1 base for J; bases not matched to a gene: 8. This CDR3 has 18 amino acids. The germline V gene encodes CDR1 SGHAT and CDR2 FQDESV (reference sequence). The CDR3 DNA sequence: TGTGCCAGCAGCTTCGGACAGGGAGCGTCGTCCTATAATTCACCCCTCCACTTT. Amino acid sequence: CASSFGQGASSYNSPLHF.

The CDR3 DNA sequence: TGTGCCAGCAGCAGGGGGACAACCCCCAATTCACCCCTCCACTTT. It yields the protein CASSRGTTPNSPLHF. The V gene is TRBV5-6, the J gene TRBJ1-6; D is possibly TRBD1 (6 bases). Germline V CDR1 and CDR2: SGHDT, YYEEEE. The CDR3 spans 15 residues. The germline V and J ends were trimmed by 4 bases and 7 bases, with 15 bases remaining between them.

This clone was seen a few times. The rearrangement uses TRBV6-1 and TRBJ2-2; no clear D gene. The germline V and J ends were trimmed by 7 bases and 0 bases, with 9 bases remaining between them. CDR3 length: 14 residues. Per the germline V gene, CDR1 is MNHNS and CDR2 is SASEGT. The CDR3 region has the DNA TGTGCCAGCACCGGTGAAGCGAACACCGGGGAGCTGTTTTTT. Translation gives CASTGEANTGELFF.

This chain joins TRBV11-1 and TRBJ2-6, with D tentatively TRBD1 (6 bases). Trimming left V 6 bases short and J 3 bases short, with 18 bases between. The CDR3 has 17 residues. Germline V gene sequence: CDR1 SGHAT, CDR2 FQDESV (reference sequence). The CDR3 protein is CASRGHLGARGANVLTF. The CDR3, as DNA: TGTGCCAGCAGGGGGCACCTGGGGGCGCGTGGGGCCAACGTCCTGACTTTC. The full variable domain, its missing parts supplied by reference TRBV11-1 and TRBJ2-6, is EAEVAQSPRYKITEKSQAVAFWCDPISGHATLYWYRQILGQGPELLVQFQDESVVDDSQLPKDRFSAERLKGVDSTLKIQPAELGDSAMYLCASRGHLGARGANVLTFGAGSRLTVL.

This clone is medium-sized (0.01 to 0.1%) within its sample. The chain joins TRBV7-9 to TRBJ1-3; D is unclear. This CDR3 is 15 amino acids long. Germline CDR1 SEHNR, CDR2 FQNEAQ (reference sequence). Trimming left V 5 bases short and J 4 bases short, with 15 bases between. Here the CDR3 reads CASSPTFPPGNTIYF. In DNA form, the CDR3 reads TGTGCCAGCAGCCCGACCTTCCCCCCCGGAAACACCATATATTTT.

This rearrangement joins TRBV6-1 to TRBJ2-2, with a weak D call TRBD2 (5 bases). The CDR3 is made up of 14 amino acids. The V gene's germline CDR1 is MNHNS and CDR2 SASEGT. Trimming removed 6 bases from V and 4 bases from J, with 12 bases in between. DNA for the CDR3: TGTGCCAGCAGCCATTTGGAGGTCACCGGGGAGCTGTTTTTT. Its protein product is CASSHLEVTGELFF.

The CDR3: CASSPTGLGEKLFF. The CDR3 nucleotides read TGTGCCAGCTCGCCGACAGGGTTGGGAGAAAAACTGTTTTTT. The rearrangement joins TRBV18 to TRBJ1-4, with 7 bases aligning to TRBD1. J gave up 8 bases and V 6 bases, and 9 bases lay outside the gene matches. Germline CDR1 KGHSH, CDR2 LQKENI. CDR3 length: 14 residues.

The genes are TRBV10-3 and TRBJ1-1; no clear D. Per germline, CDR1 ENHRY and CDR2 SYGVKD. Trimming stripped 2 bases from V and 8 bases from J, with 9 bases between. The CDR3 has 12 amino acids. The CDR3 bases are TGTGCCATCAGTGAGGGAGGGCCCGAAGCTTTCTTT. Encoded protein: CAISEGGPEAFF.

This clone was observed a handful of times. The chain links TRBV19 to TRBJ1-2; weak D call: TRBD1 (5 bases). V was cut by 5 bases and J by 2 bases, with 12 bases left in between. The germline V gene encodes CDR1 LNHDA and CDR2 SQIVND (reference sequence). The CDR3 is 14 amino acids. CDR3 region: CASSFRAGNYGYTF. As DNA, the CDR3 is TGTGCCAGTAGTTTTCGGGCAGGGAACTATGGCTACACCTTC. Together with reference TRBV19 and TRBJ1-2, the CDR3 gives the full variable domain: DGGITQSPKYLFRKEGQNVTLSCEQNLNHDAMYWYRQDPGQGLRLIYYSQIVNDFQKGDIAEGYSVSREKKESFPLTVTSAQKNPTAFYLCASSFRAGNYGYTFGSGTRLTVV.

The chain is built from TRBV7-2 and TRBJ2-2; TRBD2 aligns across 7 bases. Germline V lookup: CDR1 SGHTA, CDR2 FQGNSA. The CDR3 is 13 amino acids. Trimming at V came to 1 base and at J to 15 bases, leaving 8 bases not matched to a gene. This CDR3 reads CASSLEAAGEVFF. The CDR3 DNA reads as TGTGCCAGCAGCTTAGAGGCGGCGGGAGAGGTGTTTTTT.

In this sample, this clone turned up a few times. The chain carries TRBV15 and TRBJ2-1; 15 bases are shared with TRBD2. The V segment lost 5 bases and the J segment 10 bases; nucleotides outside the gene matches: 9. CDR1 and CDR2 from the germline V gene are LNHNV and YYDKDF (reference sequence). The CDR3 is 16 residues long. CDR3 loop: CATSPPGLAGGREQFF. CDR3 sequence (DNA): TGTGCCACCAGCCCACCGGGACTAGCGGGAGGTCGGGAGCAGTTCTTC.

Remarks on this clone: A junction boundary mismatches the germline segment, possibly from a read error. The genes are TRBV5-4 and TRBJ2-1; 10 positions agree with TRBD2. This CDR3 region has 17 residues. The germline CDR1 and CDR2 sequences are SGHNT and YYREEE (reference sequence). The CDR3 region is CASSLARTSGHYNVQFF. As DNA, the CDR3 is TGTGCCAGCAGCTTGGCCCGGACTAGCGGACATTACAATGTGCAGTTCTTC.

This clone occurred many times. The genes are TRBV9 and TRBJ1-4, with D uncertain. Germline CDR1 SGDLS, CDR2 YYNGEE. The germline V and J ends were trimmed by 2 bases and 3 bases, with 11 bases remaining between them. CDR3 size: 15 residues. CDR3 sequence: CASSVREGPNEKLFF. CDR3 nucleotide sequence: TGTGCCAGCAGCGTGAGGGAGGGCCCTAATGAAAAACTGTTTTTT.

This chain joins TRBV6-1 and TRBJ1-6; perhaps TRBD1 as D (5 bases). CDR1 and CDR2 from the germline V gene are MNHNS and SASEGT. The CDR3 contains 14 residues. V was trimmed by 1 base and J by 8 bases, leaving 9 bases between them. CDR3: CASSEEAGYSPLHF. The CDR3 DNA is TGTGCCAGCAGTGAAGAGGCAGGGTATTCACCCCTCCACTTT.

This chain connects TRBV4-1 to TRBJ1-2; no clear D gene. The CDR3 contains 12 residues. The germline V gene encodes CDR1 MGHRA and CDR2 YSYEKL. Between the trimmed V and J ends, which lost 5 bases and 1 base, there was a span of 5 bases. The CDR3 here is CASSSGNYGYTF. As DNA, the CDR3 is TGCGCCAGCAGCAGCGGTAACTATGGCTACACCTTC.

This chain uses TRBV28 with TRBJ1-2; D is undetermined. Trimming stripped 5 bases from V and 4 bases from J, with 11 bases between. Germline lookup yields CDR1 MDHEN and CDR2 SYDVKM. The CDR3 runs 13 residues. The CDR3 DNA is TGTGCCAGCAGTCCCCAGGCTCTCTATGGCTACACCTTC. It codes for CASSPQALYGYTF.

Ten or more counts support this clone. The chain is built from TRBV12-3 or TRBV12-4 and TRBJ2-7; the D is unclear. The V end was cut by 3 bases, the J end by 2 bases, with 11 bases between. CDR3 length: 14 residues. The CDR3: CASSFTPVTYEQYF. The CDR3 coding sequence is TGTGCCAGCAGTTTCACCCCGGTAACCTACGAGCAGTACTTC.

This clone appeared once. One junction end disagrees with the germline gene, perhaps due to a read error. The chain is built from TRBV6-4 and TRBJ1-1; D gene unclear. Germline CDR1 and CDR2: MRHNA and SNTAGT. The CDR3 extends over 14 amino acids. CDR3 nucleotides: TGTGCCAGCAGGCCCCCATCTGGGAACACAGAAGCTTTCTTT. This gives the protein CASRPPSGNTEAFF.

This rearrangement joins TRBV20-1 to TRBJ2-1; 11 nucleotides align to TRBD2. With V trimmed by 5 bases and J by 2 bases, 8 bases remained unmatched. The CDR3 has 16 residues. Per germline, CDR1 DFQATT and CDR2 SNEGSKA (reference sequence). The CDR3, as DNA: TGCAGTGCTTCGACTAGCGGGATTACCACCTACAATGAGCAGTTCTTC. Translation gives CSASTSGITTYNEQFF.

This clone was seen repeatedly, ten times or more. The V gene is TRBV29-1, the J gene TRBJ2-1, with 9 nucleotides matching TRBD2. The V and J ends lost 3 bases and 2 bases, in that order; junction bases with no gene match: 8. The CDR3 consists of 16 residues. Germline V gene sequence: CDR1 SQVTM, CDR2 ANQGSEA. The DNA for the CDR3 is TGCAGCGTTGAGAGCGACCAGCGGGAGGCCTACAATGAGCAGTTCTTC. The encoded protein is CSVESDQREAYNEQFF.

Concerning this clone itself: An end of the junction differs from the germline gene, which may be a read error. The chain is built from TRBV11-2 and TRBJ2-2, with 9 bases matching TRBD2. The CDR3 consists of 18 residues. Per the germline V gene, CDR1 is SGHAT and CDR2 is FQNNGV. The CDR3 coding sequence is TGTGTCAGCAGCTCGAGACTAGCGGATAAGTCGAACACCGGGGAGCTGTTTTTT. It encodes CVSSSRLADKSNTGELFF.

Points on this clone: The CDR3 does not end in the conserved phenylalanine or tryptophan, so this is likely a read error. Because the CDR3's place on the DNA is in doubt, the DNA is left out and the CDR3 is given as listed by TCRdb. The chain has TRBV3-1 and TRBJ2-7; TRBD1 is the table's D call and was not checked against the DNA. The CDR3 is 13 amino acids in total, end residues counted. Germline V CDR1 and CDR2: LGHDT, YNNKEL (reference sequence). This CDR3 is CASSHQGRELPLL.

For this clone: At one end the junction does not follow the germline gene, possibly because of a read error. Other DNA sequences in the same sample also yield this CDR3. This chain links TRBV5-6 with TRBJ2-5; 10 bases map to TRBD2. The CDR3 is 16 residues long. Germline CDR1 is SGHDT and CDR2 is YYEEEE. The CDR3 bases are TGTGCCAGCAGTTTGGTACTAGCGGGGTACCAAGAGACCCAGTACTTT. Encoded protein: CASSLVLAGYQETQYF.

V is TRBV5-6 and J is TRBJ2-7; 8 nucleotides align to TRBD2. Germline-derived CDR1 and CDR2 are SGHDT and YYEEEE. V lost 2 bases to trimming and J lost 0 bases; unmatched junction nucleotides: 4. CDR3 length: 15 amino acids. CDR3 residues: CASSFWRGDSYEQYF. The CDR3 region has the DNA TGTGCCAGCAGCTTTTGGCGGGGGGACTCCTACGAGCAGTACTTC.

V is TRBV11-2 and J is TRBJ2-7, with D hard to call. This CDR3 has 16 amino acids. Germline assignment: CDR1 SGHAT and CDR2 FQNNGV. V gave up 0 bases and J gave up 0 bases, with 12 bases separating them. The CDR3 nucleotides read TGTGCCAGCAGCTTAGATGGGTCAGCAAGCTCCTACGAGCAGTACTTC. Encoded protein: CASSLDGSASSYEQYF.